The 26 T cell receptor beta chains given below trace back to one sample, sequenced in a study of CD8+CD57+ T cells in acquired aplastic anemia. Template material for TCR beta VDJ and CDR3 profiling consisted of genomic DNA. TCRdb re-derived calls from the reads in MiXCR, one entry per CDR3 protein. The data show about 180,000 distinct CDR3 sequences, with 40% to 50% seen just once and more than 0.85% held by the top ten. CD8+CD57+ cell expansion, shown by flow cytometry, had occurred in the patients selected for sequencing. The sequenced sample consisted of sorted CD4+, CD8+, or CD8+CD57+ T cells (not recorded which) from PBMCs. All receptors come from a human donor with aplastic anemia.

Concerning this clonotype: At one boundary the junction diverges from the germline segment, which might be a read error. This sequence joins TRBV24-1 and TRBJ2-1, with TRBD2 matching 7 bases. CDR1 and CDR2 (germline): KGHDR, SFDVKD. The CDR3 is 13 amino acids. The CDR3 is CAASASGYNEQFF. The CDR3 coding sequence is TGTGCCGCCAGTGCTAGCGGTTACAATGAGCAGTTCTTC.

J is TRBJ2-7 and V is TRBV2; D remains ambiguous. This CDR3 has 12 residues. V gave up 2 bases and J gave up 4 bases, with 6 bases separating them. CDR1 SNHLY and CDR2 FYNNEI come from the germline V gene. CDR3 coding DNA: TGTGCCAGCAGTGAATGGGATTACGAGCAGTACTTC. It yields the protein CASSEWDYEQYF.

The CDR3 DNA sequence: TGTGCCAGCAGCCTAGGGTATCAGCGCACCACTGAAGCTTTCTTT. It encodes CASSLGYQRTTEAFF. The chain uses TRBV11-2 and TRBJ1-1, with no clear D. Germline values: CDR1 SGHAT, CDR2 FQNNGV. This CDR3 region has 15 residues. V lost 5 bases, J lost 4 bases, and 17 bases lay in between.

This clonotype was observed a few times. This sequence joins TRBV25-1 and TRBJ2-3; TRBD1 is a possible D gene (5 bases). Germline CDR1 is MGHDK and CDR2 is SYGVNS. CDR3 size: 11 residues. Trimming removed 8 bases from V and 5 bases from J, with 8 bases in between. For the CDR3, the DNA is TGTGCCAGCGCCCAGGGAGATACGCAGTATTTT. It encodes CASAQGDTQYF.

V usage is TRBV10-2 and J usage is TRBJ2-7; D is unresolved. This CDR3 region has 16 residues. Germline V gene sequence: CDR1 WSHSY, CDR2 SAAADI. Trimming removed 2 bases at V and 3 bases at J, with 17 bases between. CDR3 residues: CASSEVRLLAGYEQYF. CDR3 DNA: TGCGCCAGCAGTGAGGTTCGGCTCTTGGCCGGCTACGAGCAGTACTTC.

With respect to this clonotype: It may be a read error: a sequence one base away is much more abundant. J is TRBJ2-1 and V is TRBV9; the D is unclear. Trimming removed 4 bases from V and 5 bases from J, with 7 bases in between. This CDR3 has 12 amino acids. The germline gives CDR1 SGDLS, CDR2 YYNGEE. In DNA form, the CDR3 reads TGTGCCAGCAGCTCCCTAGACAATGAGCAGTTCTTC. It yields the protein CASSSLDNEQFF.

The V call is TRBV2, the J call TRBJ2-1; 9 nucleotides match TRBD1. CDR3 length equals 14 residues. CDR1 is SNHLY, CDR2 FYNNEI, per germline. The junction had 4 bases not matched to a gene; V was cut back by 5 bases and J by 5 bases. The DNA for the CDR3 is TGTGCCAGCAGTCGGACAGGGGTAGACAATGAGCAGTTCTTC. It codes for CASSRTGVDNEQFF.

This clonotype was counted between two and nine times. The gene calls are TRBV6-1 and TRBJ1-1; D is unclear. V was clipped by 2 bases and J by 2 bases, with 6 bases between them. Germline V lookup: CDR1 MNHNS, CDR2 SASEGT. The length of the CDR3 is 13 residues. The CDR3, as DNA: TGTGCCAGCAGTGAATTGGGTAACACTGAAGCTTTCTTT. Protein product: CASSELGNTEAFF.

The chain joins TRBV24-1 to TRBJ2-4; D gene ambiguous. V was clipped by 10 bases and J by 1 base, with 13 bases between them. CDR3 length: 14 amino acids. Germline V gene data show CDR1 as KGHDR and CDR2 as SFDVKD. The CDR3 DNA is TGTGCCACACTTCCCGAGCTGGCCAAAAACATTCAGTACTTC. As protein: CATLPELAKNIQYF.

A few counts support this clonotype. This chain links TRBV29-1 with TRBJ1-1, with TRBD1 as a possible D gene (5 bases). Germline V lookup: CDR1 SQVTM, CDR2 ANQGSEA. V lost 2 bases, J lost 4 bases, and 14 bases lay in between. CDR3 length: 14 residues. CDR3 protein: CSVERGGRVTEAFF. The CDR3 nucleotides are TGCAGCGTTGAACGGGGGGGTCGGGTCACTGAAGCTTTCTTT. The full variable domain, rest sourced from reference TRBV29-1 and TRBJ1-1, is SAVISQKPSRDICQRGTSLTIQCQVDSQVTMMFWYRQQPGQSLTLIATANQGSEATYESGFVIDKFPISRPNLTFSTLTVSNMSPEDSSIYLCSVERGGRVTEAFFGQGTRLTVV.

CDR3: CSVVPWTSGSGYEQYF. DNA for the CDR3: TGCAGCGTTGTCCCCTGGACCAGCGGGAGTGGGTACGAGCAGTACTTC. The gene calls are TRBV29-1 and TRBJ2-7; TRBD2 matches at 8 bases. The CDR3 has 16 amino acids. The V gene's germline CDR1 is SQVTM and CDR2 ANQGSEA. V was clipped by 4 bases and J by 4 bases; unmatched bases: 15.

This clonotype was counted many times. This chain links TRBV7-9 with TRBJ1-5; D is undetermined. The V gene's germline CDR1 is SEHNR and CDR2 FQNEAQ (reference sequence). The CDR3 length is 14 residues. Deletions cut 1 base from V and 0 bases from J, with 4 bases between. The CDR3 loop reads CASSLETSNQPQHF. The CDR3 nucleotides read TGTGCCAGCAGCTTAGAGACTAGCAATCAGCCCCAGCATTTT.

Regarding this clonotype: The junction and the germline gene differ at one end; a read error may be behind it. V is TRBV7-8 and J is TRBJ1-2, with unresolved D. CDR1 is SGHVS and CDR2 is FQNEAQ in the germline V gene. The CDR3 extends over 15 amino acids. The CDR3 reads CASSLAVDGLAGCAF. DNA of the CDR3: TGTGCCAGCAGCTTAGCGGTGGACGGACTGGCTGGCTGCGCCTTC.

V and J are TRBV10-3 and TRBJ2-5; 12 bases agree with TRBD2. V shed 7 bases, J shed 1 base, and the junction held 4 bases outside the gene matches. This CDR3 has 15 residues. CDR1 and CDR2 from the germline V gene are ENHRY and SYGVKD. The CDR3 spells CAITTSGGGQETQYF. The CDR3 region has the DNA TGTGCCATCACGACTAGCGGGGGCGGCCAAGAGACCCAGTACTTC.

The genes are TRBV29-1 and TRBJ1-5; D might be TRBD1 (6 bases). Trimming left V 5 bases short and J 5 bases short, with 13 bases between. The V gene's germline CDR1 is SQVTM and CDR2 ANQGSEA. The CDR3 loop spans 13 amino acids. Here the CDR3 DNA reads TGCAGCGTTTCGGACAGCATCGATCAGCCCCAGCATTTT. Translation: CSVSDSIDQPQHF. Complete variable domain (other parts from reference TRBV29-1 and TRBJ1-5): SAVISQKPSRDICQRGTSLTIQCQVDSQVTMMFWYRQQPGQSLTLIATANQGSEATYESGFVIDKFPISRPNLTFSTLTVSNMSPEDSSIYLCSVSDSIDQPQHFGDGTRLSIL.

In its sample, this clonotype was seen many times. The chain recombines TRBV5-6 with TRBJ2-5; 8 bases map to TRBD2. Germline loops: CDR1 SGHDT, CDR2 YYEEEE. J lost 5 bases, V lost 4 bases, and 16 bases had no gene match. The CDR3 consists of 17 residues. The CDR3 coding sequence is TGTGCCAGCAGCCCGGCGTGGGCGGGGGGTCCCCGGGAGACCCAGTACTTC. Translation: CASSPAWAGGPRETQYF. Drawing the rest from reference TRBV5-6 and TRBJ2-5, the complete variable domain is DAGVTQSPTHLIKTRGQQVTLRCSPKSGHDTVSWYQQALGQGPQFIFQYYEEEERQRGNFPDRFSGHQFPNYSSELNVNALLLGDSALYLCASSPAWAGGPRETQYFGPGTRLLVL.

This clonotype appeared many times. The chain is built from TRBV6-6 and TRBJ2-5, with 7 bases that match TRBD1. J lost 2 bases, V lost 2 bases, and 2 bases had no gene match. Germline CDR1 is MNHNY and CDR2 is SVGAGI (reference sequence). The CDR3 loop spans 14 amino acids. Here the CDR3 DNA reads TGTGCCAGCAGTTACCCGGGACAGCAAGAGACCCAGTACTTC. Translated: CASSYPGQQETQYF.

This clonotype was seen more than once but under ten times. The chain's CDR3 is CASSQSLGYTEAFF. CDR3 nucleotides: TGTGCCAGCAGCCAAAGTCTGGGGTACACTGAAGCTTTCTTT. The chain couples TRBV3-1 to TRBJ1-1; D not certain. The V end was cut by 2 bases, the J end by 3 bases, with 10 bases between. The CDR3 extends over 14 amino acids. Germline-derived CDR1 and CDR2 are LGHDT and YNNKEL (reference sequence).

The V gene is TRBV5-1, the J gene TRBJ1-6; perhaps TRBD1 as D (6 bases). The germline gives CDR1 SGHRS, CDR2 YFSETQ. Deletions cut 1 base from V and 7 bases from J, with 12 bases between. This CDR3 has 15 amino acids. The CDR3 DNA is TGCGCCAGCAGCTTGTCGGGAGGGGGAAATTCACCCCTCCACTTT. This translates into CASSLSGGGNSPLHF.

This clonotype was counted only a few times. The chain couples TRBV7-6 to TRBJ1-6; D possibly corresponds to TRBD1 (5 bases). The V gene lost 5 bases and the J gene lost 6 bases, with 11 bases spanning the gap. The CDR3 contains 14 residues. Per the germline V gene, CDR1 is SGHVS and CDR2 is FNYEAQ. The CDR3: CASSPRQSNSPLHF. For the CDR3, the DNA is TGTGCCAGCAGCCCTAGACAGAGTAATTCACCCCTCCACTTT.

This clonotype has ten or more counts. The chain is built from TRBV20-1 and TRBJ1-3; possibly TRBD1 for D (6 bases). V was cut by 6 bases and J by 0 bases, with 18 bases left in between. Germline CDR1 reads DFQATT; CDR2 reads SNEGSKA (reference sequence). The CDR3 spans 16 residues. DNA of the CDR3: TGCAGTGCAACCCCACCACAGGGCAACTCTGGAAACACCATATATTTT. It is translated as CSATPPQGNSGNTIYF.

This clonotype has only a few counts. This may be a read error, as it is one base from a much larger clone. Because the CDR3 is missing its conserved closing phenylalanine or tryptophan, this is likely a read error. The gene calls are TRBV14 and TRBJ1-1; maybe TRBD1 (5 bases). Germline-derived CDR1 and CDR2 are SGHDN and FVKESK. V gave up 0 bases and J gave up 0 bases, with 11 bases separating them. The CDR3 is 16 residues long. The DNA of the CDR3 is TGTGCCAGCAGCCAAGATTGGGGGATCATGAACACTGAAGCTTTCTCT. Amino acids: CASSQDWGIMNTEAFS.

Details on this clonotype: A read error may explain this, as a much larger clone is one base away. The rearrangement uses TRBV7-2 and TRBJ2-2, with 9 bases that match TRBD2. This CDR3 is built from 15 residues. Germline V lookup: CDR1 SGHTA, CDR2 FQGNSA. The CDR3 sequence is CASSLGGGAPGDLFF. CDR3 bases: TGTGCCAGCAGCTTGGGCGGGGGGGCCCCCGGGGACCTGTTTTTT.

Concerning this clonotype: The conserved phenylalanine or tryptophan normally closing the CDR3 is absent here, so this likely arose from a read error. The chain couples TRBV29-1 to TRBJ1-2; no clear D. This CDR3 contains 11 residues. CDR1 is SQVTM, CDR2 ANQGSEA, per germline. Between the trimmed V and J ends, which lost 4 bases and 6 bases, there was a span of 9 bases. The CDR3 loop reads CSVGLGDGYTL. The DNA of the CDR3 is TGCAGCGTTGGTCTTGGGGATGGCTACACCCTC.

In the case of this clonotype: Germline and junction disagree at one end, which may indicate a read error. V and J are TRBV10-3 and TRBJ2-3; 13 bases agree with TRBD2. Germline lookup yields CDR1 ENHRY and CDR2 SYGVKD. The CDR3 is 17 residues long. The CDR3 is CASSSGLAGDALDTQYF. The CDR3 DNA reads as TGTGCCAGCAGTTCAGGACTAGCGGGGGACGCACTAGATACGCAGTATTTT.

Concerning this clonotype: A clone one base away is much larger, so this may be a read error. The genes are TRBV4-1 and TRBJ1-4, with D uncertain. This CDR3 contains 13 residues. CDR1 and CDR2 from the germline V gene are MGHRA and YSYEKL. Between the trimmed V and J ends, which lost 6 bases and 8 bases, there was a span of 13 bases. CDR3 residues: CASRNPGSEKLFF. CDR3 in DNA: TGCGCCAGCAGAAATCCCGGCTCCGAAAAACTGTTTTTT.